This T cell receptor beta chain was profiled in a study of early T cells in non-severe SARS-CoV-2 infection. Overall study context: Sequencing input comprised bulk RNA from unsorted whole blood; chain pairing was not available. Whole-study findings and limits: Database matching using VDJdb favored anti-spike CD8 responses, with private and CD4 specificities left missing.

Turning to this clonotype: No antigen is known for it.

The V gene's germline CDR1 is SGHTA and CDR2 FQGNSA. Trimming shortened V by 2 bases and J by 2 bases, and 13 bases separated the two germline ends. This CDR3 spans 15 amino acids. In the library, individual cDNA molecules carried attached unique molecular identifiers. TCRdb re-called the 5' RACE reads through MiXCR, storing one row per CDR3 protein. This table has approximately 81,000 distinct CDR3 sequences, roughly an eighth appearing once. This receptor was obtained from an adult who was a healthcare worker with PCR-confirmed SARS-CoV-2 infection or an uninfected control (not recorded which). The chain is built from TRBV7-2 and TRBJ2-7; possibly TRBD1 for D (5 bases). The sample consisted of whole blood. Written as DNA, the CDR3 is TGTGCCAGCAGCTTACGACAGACTTCAACCTACGAGCAGTACTTC. Its translation: CASSLRQTSTYEQYF.